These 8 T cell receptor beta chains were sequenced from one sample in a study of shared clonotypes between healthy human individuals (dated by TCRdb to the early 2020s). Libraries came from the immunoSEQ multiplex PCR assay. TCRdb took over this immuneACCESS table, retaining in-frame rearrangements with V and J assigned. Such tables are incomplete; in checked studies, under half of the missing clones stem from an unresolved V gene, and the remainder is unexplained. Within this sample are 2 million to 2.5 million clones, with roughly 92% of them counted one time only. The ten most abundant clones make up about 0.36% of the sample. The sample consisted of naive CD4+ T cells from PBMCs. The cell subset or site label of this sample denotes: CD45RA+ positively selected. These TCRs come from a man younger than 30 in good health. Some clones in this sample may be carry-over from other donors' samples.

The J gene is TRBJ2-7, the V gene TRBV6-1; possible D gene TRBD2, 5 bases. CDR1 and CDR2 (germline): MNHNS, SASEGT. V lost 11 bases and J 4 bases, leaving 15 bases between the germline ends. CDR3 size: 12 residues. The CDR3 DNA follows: TGTGCCGTACGCCGAGACTATTACGAGCAGTACTTC. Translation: CAVRRDYYEQYF.

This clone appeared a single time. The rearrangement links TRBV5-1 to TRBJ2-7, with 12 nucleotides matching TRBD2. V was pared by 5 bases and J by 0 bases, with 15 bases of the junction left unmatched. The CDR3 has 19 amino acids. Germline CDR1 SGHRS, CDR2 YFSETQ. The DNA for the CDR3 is TGCGCCAGCAGACCAGGGACTAGCGGGCACTTAGGGAGCTCCTACGAGCAGTACTTC. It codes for CASRPGTSGHLGSSYEQYF.

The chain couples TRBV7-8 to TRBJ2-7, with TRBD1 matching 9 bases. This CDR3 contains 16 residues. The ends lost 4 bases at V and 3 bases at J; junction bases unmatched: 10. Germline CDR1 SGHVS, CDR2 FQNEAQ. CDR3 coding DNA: TGTGCCAGCAGCTCGGACAGGGGCTCCTCAATCTACGAGCAGTACTTC. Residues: CASSSDRGSSIYEQYF.

The CDR3 here is CASSPFPTGNYGYTF. DNA of the CDR3: TGTGCCAGCAGTCCTTTTCCGACAGGCAACTATGGCTACACCTTC. This chain links TRBV6-5 with TRBJ1-2; weak D call: TRBD1 (6 bases). CDR3 size: 15 residues. With 5 bases removed from V and 2 bases from J, the gap between germline ends came to 15 bases. The germline V gene has CDR1 MNHEY and CDR2 SVGAGI.

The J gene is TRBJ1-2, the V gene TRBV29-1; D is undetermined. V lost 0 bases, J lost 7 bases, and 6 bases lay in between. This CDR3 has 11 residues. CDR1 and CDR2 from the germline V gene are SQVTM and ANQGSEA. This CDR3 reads CSVEDHSGYTF. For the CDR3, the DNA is TGCAGCGTTGAAGATCATTCTGGCTACACCTTC.

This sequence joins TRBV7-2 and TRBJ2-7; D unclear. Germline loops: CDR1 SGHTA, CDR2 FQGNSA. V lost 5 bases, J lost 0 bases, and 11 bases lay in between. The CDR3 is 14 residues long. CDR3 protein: CASSPTTSSYEQYF. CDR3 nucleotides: TGTGCCAGCAGCCCCACGACAAGCTCCTACGAGCAGTACTTC.

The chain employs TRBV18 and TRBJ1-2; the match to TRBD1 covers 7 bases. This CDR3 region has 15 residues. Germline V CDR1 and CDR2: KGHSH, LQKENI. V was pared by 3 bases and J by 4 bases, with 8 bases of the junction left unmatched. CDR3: CASSPGQATFYGYTF. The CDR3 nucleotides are TGTGCCAGCTCACCCGGACAGGCGACCTTCTATGGCTACACCTTC.

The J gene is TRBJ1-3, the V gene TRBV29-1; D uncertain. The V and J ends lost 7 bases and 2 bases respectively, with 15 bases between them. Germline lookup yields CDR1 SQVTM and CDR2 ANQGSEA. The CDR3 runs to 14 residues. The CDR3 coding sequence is TGCAGCGGTCGGGTACCCGACACTGGAAACACCATATATTTT. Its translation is CSGRVPDTGNTIYF.